This entry lists 9 T cell receptor beta chains sequenced from one sample in a study of a mutant IDH1 vaccine in newly diagnosed glioma. Time point noted: baseline, week 1 (first vaccination visit). Treatment meaning: pre-vaccination baseline after standard-of-care therapy. The repertoire was sequenced with immunoSEQ multiplex PCR; TCRdb's copy has only in-frame clones and lacks some. The sample comprises roughly 70,000 clones, about 86% of which are singletons, and 2.9% rests with the top ten. The source was PBMCs, collected from a glioma patient treated with radiotherapy, temozolomide or both. The receptor set was obtained from a man younger than 40 with glioma.

The chain couples TRBV7-9 to TRBJ2-7, with TRBD2 as a possible D gene (5 bases). Germline V gene lookup returns CDR1 SEHNR and CDR2 FQNEAQ (reference sequence). This CDR3 has 12 amino acids. The V end was cut by 3 bases, the J end by 7 bases, with 10 bases between. The CDR3 bases are TGTGCCAGCAGCTTCTTGGAGGAGGAGCAGTACTTC. It specifies CASSFLEEEQYF.

CDR3 amino acids: CASSLAPGQGVLMQHEQFF. CDR3 DNA: TGTGCCAGCAGCTTAGCGCCGGGACAGGGGGTCTTGATGCAACATGAGCAGTTCTTC. The genes are TRBV7-6 and TRBJ2-1, with 11 bases lining up with TRBD1. Germline V gene sequence: CDR1 SGHVS, CDR2 FNYEAQ. After removal of 0 bases from V and 8 bases from J, the junction contained 15 bases not matched to a gene. The CDR3 has 19 amino acids.

This clone came up once. The chain joins TRBV7-9 to TRBJ1-5, with TRBD1 as a possible D gene (6 bases). The V and J ends lost 4 bases and 9 bases respectively, with 16 bases between them. The CDR3 consists of 14 residues. Germline values: CDR1 SEHNR, CDR2 FQNEAQ (reference sequence). CDR3 loop: CASSWRGSLGPQHF. DNA for the CDR3: TGTGCCAGCAGCTGGAGGGGGAGTTTAGGGCCCCAGCATTTT.

The V gene is TRBV4-2, the J gene TRBJ2-1; TRBD1 matches 7 bases. The CDR3 loop spans 16 amino acids. The germline gives CDR1 LGHNA, CDR2 YNFKEQ. Unmatched junction bases numbered 3, after V lost 1 base and J lost 0 bases. This chain's CDR3 is CASSQGDRNSYNEQFF. The DNA for the CDR3 is TGTGCCAGCAGCCAAGGGGACAGAAACTCCTACAATGAGCAGTTCTTC.

The chain couples TRBV5-4 to TRBJ1-4; D unclear. This CDR3 has 14 residues. The V end lost 0 bases, the J end lost 10 bases, and 13 bases lay between the germline ends. Germline loops: CDR1 SGHNT, CDR2 YYREEE (reference sequence). The DNA for the CDR3 is TGTGCCAGCAGCTTGGCGCCATCCGGACGAAAACTGTTTTTT. It yields the protein CASSLAPSGRKLFF.

The V call is TRBV6-5, the J call TRBJ1-1; D remains unclear. Trimming cost V 6 bases and J 0 bases, with 8 bases left between them. The CDR3 is made up of 13 amino acids. Germline CDR1 MNHEY, CDR2 SVGAGI. The CDR3 DNA reads as TGTGCCAGCAGGACGGCCATGAACACTGAAGCTTTCTTT. Its translation is CASRTAMNTEAFF.

The rearrangement joins TRBV21-1 to TRBJ1-5. TRBV21-1 corresponds to a pseudogene. The CDR3 contains 17 residues. The CDR3 sequence: CASSAPGRGYSNQPQHF. The DNA of the CDR3 is TGTGCCAGCAGCGCTCCCGGGAGGGGTTACAGCAATCAGCCCCAGCATTTT.

The chain recombines TRBV19 with TRBJ1-5, with D tentatively TRBD1 (6 bases). V was shortened by 10 bases and J by 6 bases, with 16 bases between the two germline ends. The germline V gene has CDR1 LNHDA and CDR2 SQIVND (reference sequence). The CDR3 consists of 13 residues. CDR3 DNA: TGTGCCACCGAGGCGGGGGGCAGTCAGCCCCAGCATTTT. Translated, it gives CATEAGGSQPQHF.

This clone showed up just once. The V call is TRBV30, the J call TRBJ2-2; TRBD2 aligns across 7 bases. Trimming at V came to 2 bases and at J to 5 bases, leaving 5 bases not matched to a gene. The CDR3 runs to 14 residues. CDR1 and CDR2 (germline): GTSNPN, SVGIG (reference sequence). CDR3: CAWSRLAETGELFF. CDR3 nucleotides: TGTGCCTGGAGTCGGCTAGCGGAAACCGGGGAGCTGTTTTTT.